The present TCR beta chain was sequenced within a study of T cells in Graves' hyperthyroidism and ophthalmopathy. Regarding the study as a whole: Blood also held most thyroid clonotypes expanded beyond 0.001.

From germline, CDR1 is SGHRS and CDR2 YFSETQ. This CDR3 contains 13 residues. The V end lost 6 bases, the J end lost 3 bases, and 9 bases lay between the germline ends. Patients with ophthalmopathy all had a Clinical Activity Score of at least 3, a NOSPECS grade of at least 4 and duration under 3 months. Together with thyroid ultrasound, orbital computed tomography, serum thyroxine and TRAb, clinical symptoms were used for diagnoses. Many counts were recorded for this clonotype. Its antigen is not known. TCR beta CDR3 regions were amplified from RNA. The TCR CDR3 first-round RT-PCR relied on the HTBI primer set. MiXCR, run by TCRdb on the multiplex PCR reads, gives a single entry per CDR3 protein. The table shows about 350,000 distinct CDR3 sequences, with around a sixth occurring only once.

The specimen sequenced was blood. The sequence came from a woman aged 40-49 years with Graves' ophthalmopathy. The rearrangement joins TRBV5-1 to TRBJ2-2; D is uncertain. DNA for the CDR3: TGCGCCAGCAAATGGGCAGACACCGGGGAGCTGTTTTTT. Translated: CASKWADTGELFF. Filled out from reference TRBV5-1 and TRBJ2-2, the complete variable domain reads KAGVTQTPRYLIKTRGQQVTLSCSPISGHRSVSWYQQTPGQGLQFLFEYFSETQRNKGNFPGRFSGRQFSNSRSEMNVSTLELGDSALYLCASKWADTGELFFGEGSRLTVL.